This T cell receptor beta chain is from a study of cytomegalovirus exposure and HLA in healthy donors. Study results and caveats: A later analysis found most CMV-associated TCR beta chains apparently HLA-restricted. The study found most TCR sequences rare, yet found some public TCRs in many donors.

Use of 60 Vbeta and 13 Jbeta primers characterized the PCR. Data came from immunoSEQ multiplex PCR; TCRdb stores just in-frame clones and leaves some out. The sample comprises about 120,000 clones, over 65% of which are singletons, and 3.3% rests with the top ten. CDR1 and CDR2 from the germline V gene are MGHRA and YSYEKL. The CDR3 totals 12 residues. Trimming took 5 bases from V and 4 from J, leaving 8 bases between them. Details on this clone: Its target is not known.

Sequenced sample: PBMCs. The rearrangement links TRBV4-1 to TRBJ2-5; tentative D call: TRBD2 (6 bases). The receptor was derived from a young woman in good health and CMV-seropositive. The CDR3 nucleotides are TGCGCCAGCAGCAATAGCGGAGAGACCCAGTACTTC. Protein product: CASSNSGETQYF.